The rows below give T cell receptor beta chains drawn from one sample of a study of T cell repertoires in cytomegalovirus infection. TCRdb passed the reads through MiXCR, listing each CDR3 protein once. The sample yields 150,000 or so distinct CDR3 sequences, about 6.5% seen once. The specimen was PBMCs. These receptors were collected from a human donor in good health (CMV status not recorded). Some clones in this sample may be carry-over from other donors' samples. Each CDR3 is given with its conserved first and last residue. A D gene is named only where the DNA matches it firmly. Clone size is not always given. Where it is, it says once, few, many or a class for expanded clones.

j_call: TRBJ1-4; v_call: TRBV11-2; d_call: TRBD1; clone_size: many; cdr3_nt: TGTGCCAGCAGCTCACCCGGACAGGGGCGTGAAAAACTGTTTTTT; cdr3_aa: CASSSPGQGREKLFF
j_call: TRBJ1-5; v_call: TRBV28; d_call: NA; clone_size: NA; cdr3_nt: TGTGCCAGCAGGACAGATAATCAGCCCCAGCATTTT; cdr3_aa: CASRTDNQPQHF
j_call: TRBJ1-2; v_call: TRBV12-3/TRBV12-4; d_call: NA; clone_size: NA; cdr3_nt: TGTGCCAGCAGTTTGGGGTGGTTTAGGGAAGAAGGCTACACCTTC; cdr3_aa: CASSLGWFREEGYTF
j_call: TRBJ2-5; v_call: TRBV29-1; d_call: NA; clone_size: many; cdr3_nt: TGCAGCGTTACGAAAGTCCTGTTGGAGACCCAGTACTTC; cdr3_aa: CSVTKVLLETQYF
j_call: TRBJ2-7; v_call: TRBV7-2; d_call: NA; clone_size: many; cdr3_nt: TGTGCCAGCAGCTTAGATGGGGTCGGCTCCTACGAGCAGTACTTC; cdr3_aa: CASSLDGVGSYEQYF
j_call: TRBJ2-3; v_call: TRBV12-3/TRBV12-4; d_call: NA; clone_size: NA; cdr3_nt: TGTGCCAGCAGGGAAGGACTCTCAGATACGCAGTATTTT; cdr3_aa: CASREGLSDTQYF
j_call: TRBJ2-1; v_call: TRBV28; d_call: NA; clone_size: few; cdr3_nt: TGTGCCAGCAGTACTGGGACTCGAACCGCCTACAATGAGCAGTTCTTC; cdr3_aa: CASSTGTRTAYNEQFF
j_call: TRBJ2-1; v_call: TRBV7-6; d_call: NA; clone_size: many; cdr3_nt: TGTGCCAGCAGCTTAGAAAGGGCCAGCTCCTACAATGAGCAGTTCTTC; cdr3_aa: CASSLERASSYNEQFF
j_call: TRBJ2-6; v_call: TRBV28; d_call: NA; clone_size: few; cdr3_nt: TGTGCCAGCAGTCACCGTCTCTCACGGACAAGAAATTTTTCGGGGGCCAACGTCCTGACTTTC; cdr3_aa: CASSHRLSRTRNFSGANVLTF
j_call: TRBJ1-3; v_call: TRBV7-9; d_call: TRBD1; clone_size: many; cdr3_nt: TGTGCCAGCAGGTTAACAGGGGAAGGAGGAAACACCATATATTTT; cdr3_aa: CASRLTGEGGNTIYF
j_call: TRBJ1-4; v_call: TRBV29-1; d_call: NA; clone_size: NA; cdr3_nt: TGCAGCGTTCGCCCCCCAGGCCAGGCCGAGGAAAAACTGTTTTTT; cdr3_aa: CSVRPPGQAEEKLFF
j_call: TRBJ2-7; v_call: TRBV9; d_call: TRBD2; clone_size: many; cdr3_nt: TGTGCCAGCAGCGGACTAGCCACTGAGGAGCAGTACTTC; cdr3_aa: CASSGLATEEQYF
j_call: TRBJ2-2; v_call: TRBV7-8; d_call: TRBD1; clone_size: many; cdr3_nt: TGTGCCAGCAGCCAAGGGACAGGGGGAATGAACACCGGGGAGCTGTTTTTT; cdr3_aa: CASSQGTGGMNTGELFF
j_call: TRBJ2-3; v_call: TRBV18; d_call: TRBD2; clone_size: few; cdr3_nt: TGTGCCAGCTCACCACTCCTGGCAGCGGGGCTCACAGATACGCAGTATTTT; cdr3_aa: CASSPLLAAGLTDTQYF
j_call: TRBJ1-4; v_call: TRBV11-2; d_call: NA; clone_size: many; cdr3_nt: TGTGCCAGCAGCTTAGAATGGGGTGAAAAACTGTTTTTT; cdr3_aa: CASSLEWGEKLFF
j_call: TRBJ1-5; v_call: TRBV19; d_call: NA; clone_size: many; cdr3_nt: TGTGCCAGTAGTATCTTCGGGGCCTCGGCTGGCCAGCCCCAGCATTTT; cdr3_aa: CASSIFGASAGQPQHF
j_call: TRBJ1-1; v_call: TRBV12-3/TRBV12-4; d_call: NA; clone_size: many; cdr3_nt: TGTGCCAGCAGTTTCGCGGACTTACTGAACACTGAAGCTTTCTTT; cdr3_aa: CASSFADLLNTEAFF
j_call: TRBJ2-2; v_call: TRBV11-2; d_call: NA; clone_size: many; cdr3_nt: TGTGCCAGCAGCTTTAGGTCAGGGGCGCCTTCGAACACCGGGGAGCTGTTTTTT; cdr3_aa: CASSFRSGAPSNTGELFF
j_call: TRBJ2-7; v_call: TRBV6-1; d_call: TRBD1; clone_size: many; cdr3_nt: TGTGCCAGCAGGGCCGGGACAGGGGGCTTTTACGAGCAGTACTTC; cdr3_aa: CASRAGTGGFYEQYF
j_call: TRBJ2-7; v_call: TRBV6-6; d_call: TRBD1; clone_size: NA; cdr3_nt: TGTGCCAGCAGAAAAGACAGGGGGCGGTTCGGGGAGCAGTACTTC; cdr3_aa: CASRKDRGRFGEQYF
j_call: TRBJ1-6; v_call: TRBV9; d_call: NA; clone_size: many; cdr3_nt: TGTGCCAGCAGCGGGACTGGGAGTTATAATTCACCCCTCCACTTT; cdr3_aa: CASSGTGSYNSPLHF
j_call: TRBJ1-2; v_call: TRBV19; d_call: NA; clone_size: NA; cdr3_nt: TGTGCCAGTAGTATCCGTCAGGACAGACGAGGGTATGGCTACACCTTC; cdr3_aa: CASSIRQDRRGYGYTF
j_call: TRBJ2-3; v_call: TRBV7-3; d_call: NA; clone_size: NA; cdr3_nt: TGTGCCAGCAGCCTCCCGGGCCTAGCAGATACGCAGTATTTT; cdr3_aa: CASSLPGLADTQYF